This TCR beta chain originates from a study of T-cell memory formation after mild COVID-19. In TCRdb, the 5' RACE reads were re-called with MiXCR into one record per CDR3 protein. This table has 200,000 to 250,000 distinct CDR3 sequences, about a sixth appearing once. Trimming removed 8 bases from V and 1 base from J; junction bases left unmatched: 7. The CDR3 is 14 amino acids. Germline V lookup: CDR1 SNHLY, CDR2 FYNNEI. This clonotype was detected only a few times. The material sequenced was PBMCs or a T cell subset sorted from them (not recorded which). The sequence came from a man between 18 and 35 years old who had mild COVID-19 (a few samples of this study predate the infection). Cell type and time point are not known. V is TRBV2 and J is TRBJ1-2; 7 bases match TRBD1. This CDR3 is CASSGTALNYGYTF. CDR3 bases: TGTGCCAGCTCCGGGACAGCCCTTAACTATGGCTACACCTTC.